The next 22 T cell receptor beta chains were all read from a single sample in a study of blood T cell repertoires in COVID-19. This table comes from immunoSEQ multiplex PCR, and its TCRdb copy is limited to in-frame clones, with some not included. This table holds approximately 250,000 clones, around nine tenths found once. The sequenced sample consisted of peripheral blood. These receptors originate from a man aged 35 to 55 with active or convalescent COVID-19.

The chain is built from TRBV6-5 and TRBJ2-1; weak D call: TRBD2 (6 bases). Germline assignment: CDR1 MNHEY and CDR2 SVGAGI. This CDR3 comprises 14 residues. The V gene lost 4 bases and the J gene lost 7 bases, with 14 bases spanning the gap. Written as DNA, the CDR3 is TGTGCCAGCAGTTTGTCGGGGGTGCGGAATGAGCAGTTCTTC. Protein sequence: CASSLSGVRNEQFF.

In this sample, this clone turned up once. V is TRBV7-9 and J is TRBJ2-1; TRBD1 is a possible D gene (6 bases). Between the trimmed V and J ends, which lost 3 bases and 5 bases, there was a span of 14 bases. CDR3 size: 15 residues. Germline V gene lookup returns CDR1 SEHNR and CDR2 FQNEAQ (reference sequence). CDR3 in DNA: TGTGCCAGCAGCTTGGCCGGGACATCAAACAATGAGCAGTTCTTC. Amino acid sequence: CASSLAGTSNNEQFF.

This chain links TRBV30 with TRBJ2-1, with TRBD2 matching over 12 bases. This CDR3 has 16 amino acids. The germline gives CDR1 GTSNPN, CDR2 SVGIG (reference sequence). With V trimmed by 1 base and J by 4 bases, 5 bases remained unmatched. CDR3 protein: CAWSEGGLAGYNEQFF. CDR3 coding DNA: TGTGCCTGGAGTGAGGGCGGACTAGCGGGATACAATGAGCAGTTCTTC.

The chain recombines TRBV4-1 with TRBJ2-7; 7 bases align to TRBD1. Germline V gene lookup returns CDR1 MGHRA and CDR2 YSYEKL. The J segment lost 2 bases and the V segment lost 1 base, leaving 11 bases of the junction unmatched. This CDR3 comprises 17 residues. The CDR3 reads CASSQASRQGTPYEQYF. CDR3 nucleotides: TGCGCCAGCAGCCAAGCAAGTCGACAGGGAACCCCCTACGAGCAGTACTTC.

This clone was recorded a few times. The chain combines TRBV5-1 with TRBJ1-6, with D perhaps TRBD1 (6 bases). The CDR3 runs to 16 residues. V dropped 0 bases and J dropped 8 bases, with 15 bases sitting between them. Germline V lookup: CDR1 SGHRS, CDR2 YFSETQ. CDR3: CASSLVGQARDSPLHF. CDR3 DNA: TGCGCCAGCAGCTTGGTGGGACAAGCCAGAGATTCACCCCTCCACTTT.

The rearrangement joins TRBV12-3 or TRBV12-4 to TRBJ2-7; D is unresolved. This CDR3 is built from 12 residues. V lost 5 bases, J lost 2 bases, and 7 bases lay in between. The CDR3 DNA is TGTGCCAGCAGTGAACAGACCTACGAGCAGTACTTC. Translation: CASSEQTYEQYF.

CDR3 region: CATSLAHEGGRDYEQYF. DNA for the CDR3: TGTGCCACTAGTCTCGCCCACGAGGGGGGGCGGGACTACGAGCAGTACTTC. The chain couples TRBV10-3 to TRBJ2-7, with D possibly matching TRBD2 (7 bases). The V and J ends lost 10 bases and 3 bases respectively, with 28 bases between them. Germline loops: CDR1 ENHRY, CDR2 SYGVKD. The CDR3 has 17 residues.

This chain uses TRBV3-1 (or the pseudogene TRBV3-2) with TRBJ1-5; 9 bases fit TRBD1. Unmatched junction bases numbered 8, after V lost 5 bases and J lost 0 bases. The germline V gene encodes CDR1 LGHDT and CDR2 YNNKEL (reference sequence). The CDR3 runs 17 residues. The CDR3 is CASSFREGQGSNQPQHF. CDR3 nucleotide sequence: TGTGCCAGCAGCTTCCGGGAGGGACAGGGTAGCAATCAGCCCCAGCATTTT.

V and J are TRBV5-1 and TRBJ2-1; TRBD2 agrees at 11 bases. Germline lookup yields CDR1 SGHRS and CDR2 YFSETQ. This CDR3 is 16 amino acids long. J gave up 3 bases and V 4 bases, and 6 bases lay outside the gene matches. As DNA, the CDR3 is TGCGCCAGCAGCCCGGGACTAGCGGACATCTACAATGAGCAGTTCTTC. Amino acid sequence: CASSPGLADIYNEQFF.

In this sample, this clone turned up once. The rearrangement joins TRBV6-5 to TRBJ2-3; the match to TRBD2 covers 7 bases. Germline-derived CDR1 and CDR2 are MNHEY and SVGAGI. V trimming: 6 bases; J trimming: 10 bases; junction bases outside the gene matches: 7. The CDR3 loop spans 12 amino acids. This CDR3 is CASRTGRGAQYF. The DNA of the CDR3 is TGTGCCAGCAGAACCGGACGGGGGGCGCAGTATTTT.

The V call is TRBV30, the J call TRBJ1-5; D is perhaps TRBD1 (5 bases). Germline V gene lookup returns CDR1 GTSNPN and CDR2 SVGIG (reference sequence). This CDR3 region has 13 residues. The V and J ends lost 2 bases and 5 bases respectively, with 10 bases between them. The CDR3 nucleotides read TGTGCCTGGAGTTCCCAGGGCGATCAGCCCCAGCATTTT. Protein: CAWSSQGDQPQHF.

This clone was observed a few times. This chain links TRBV12-2 with TRBJ2-7; the table calls TRBD1, which could not be checked here. TRBV12-2 is a recognized pseudogene. This CDR3 comprises 16 residues. DNA of the CDR3: TGTGCAAACCCGCCATTCTCATCCCGGGACACCTACGAGCAGTACTTC. It yields the protein CANPPFSSRDTYEQYF.

This rearrangement joins TRBV28 to TRBJ1-1; 8 bases are a match to TRBD1. With 2 bases clipped from V and 5 bases from J, the junction kept 4 bases outside the gene matches. Germline lookup yields CDR1 MDHEN and CDR2 SYDVKM. The CDR3 covers 14 residues. CDR3: CASSLIRQGTEAFF. CDR3 DNA: TGTGCCAGCAGTTTAATCCGACAGGGGACTGAAGCTTTCTTT. Drawing the rest from reference TRBV28 and TRBJ1-1, the complete variable domain is DVKVTQSSRYLVKRTGEKVFLECVQDMDHENMFWYRQDPGLGLRLIYFSYDVKMKEKGDIPEGYSVSREKKERFSLILESASTNQTSMYLCASSLIRQGTEAFFGQGTRLTVV.

This clone was found once. The chain uses TRBV9 and TRBJ1-1; D remains ambiguous. The length of the CDR3 is 14 residues. CDR1 and CDR2 from the germline V gene are SGDLS and YYNGEE. V was trimmed by 0 bases and J by 2 bases, leaving 8 bases between them. CDR3 bases: TGTGCCAGCAGCGTAGGCTCGACAAACACTGAAGCTTTCTTT. Its translation is CASSVGSTNTEAFF.

CDR3 loop: CAISEGGTGNEQYF. DNA of the CDR3: TGTGCCATCAGTGAGGGGGGGACAGGGAACGAGCAGTACTTC. This chain links TRBV10-3 with TRBJ2-7; 9 positions agree with TRBD1. Germline V lookup: CDR1 ENHRY, CDR2 SYGVKD. The CDR3 has 14 residues. V was pared by 2 bases and J by 5 bases, with 4 bases of the junction left unmatched.

This chain uses TRBV5-4 with TRBJ2-1; 10 positions match TRBD2. The CDR3 loop spans 15 amino acids. Looked up from germline, CDR1 is SGHNT and CDR2 is YYREEE (reference sequence). V was clipped by 4 bases and J by 6 bases; unmatched bases: 7. The CDR3 region has the DNA TGTGCCAGCAGCCCCAGCGGGAGGGCCGGCAATGAGCAGTTCTTC. This sequence encodes CASSPSGRAGNEQFF.

This clone was picked up one time. This sample includes further DNA sequences coding for the same CDR3. This sequence joins TRBV28 and TRBJ1-1; 8 bases are a match to TRBD1. Germline assignment: CDR1 MDHEN and CDR2 SYDVKM. Trimming removed 2 bases from V and 3 bases from J; junction bases left unmatched: 2. CDR3 size: 14 residues. CDR3 sequence (DNA): TGTGCCAGCAGTTTACGGACAGGGCACACTGAAGCTTTCTTT. Residues: CASSLRTGHTEAFF.

The chain is built from TRBV5-1 and TRBJ2-2; D unclear. CDR3 size: 16 residues. The germline V and J ends were trimmed by 6 bases and 0 bases, with 15 bases remaining between them. Germline V lookup: CDR1 SGHRS, CDR2 YFSETQ. The CDR3 DNA is TGCGCCAGCACCCTCCGTGAGCGCGCGAACACCGGGGAGCTGTTTTTT. It codes for CASTLRERANTGELFF. Full variable domain (missing parts from reference TRBV5-1 and TRBJ2-2): KAGVTQTPRYLIKTRGQQVTLSCSPISGHRSVSWYQQTPGQGLQFLFEYFSETQRNKGNFPGRFSGRQFSNSRSEMNVSTLELGDSALYLCASTLRERANTGELFFGEGSRLTVL.

The V gene is TRBV14, the J gene TRBJ1-2; D remains unclear. The V gene lost 0 bases and the J gene lost 5 bases, with 13 bases spanning the gap. The CDR3 sequence is 15 residues long. Germline-derived CDR1 and CDR2 are SGHDN and FVKESK. DNA for the CDR3: TGTGCCAGCAGCCAAGATCACCGGGGTTATTATGGCTACACCTTC. Translated, it gives CASSQDHRGYYGYTF.

The chain has TRBV24-1 and TRBJ1-3; 8 nucleotides match TRBD1. The CDR3 runs 16 residues. Trimming removed 8 bases from V and 4 bases from J; junction bases left unmatched: 12. From germline, CDR1 is KGHDR and CDR2 SFDVKD. The CDR3 DNA is TGTGCCACCACTGGACCGGAGGACAGGGCAGGAAACACCATATATTTT. The encoded protein is CATTGPEDRAGNTIYF.

The chain uses TRBV5-1 and TRBJ2-1; 16 nucleotides match TRBD2. Trimming cost V 2 bases and J 4 bases; bases outside gene matches: 15. The CDR3 sequence is 21 residues long. Germline V lookup: CDR1 SGHRS, CDR2 YFSETQ. DNA of the CDR3: TGCGCCAGCAGCTTAGGGCACCCGGGACTAGCGGGAGGGCCAATTTACAATGAGCAGTTCTTC. Protein sequence: CASSLGHPGLAGGPIYNEQFF.

J is TRBJ2-5 and V is TRBV24-1; D may be TRBD2 (6 bases). V was shortened by 6 bases and J by 5 bases, with 15 bases between the two germline ends. This CDR3 has 14 residues. Germline values: CDR1 KGHDR, CDR2 SFDVKD. The CDR3: CATSPYGSPETQYF. CDR3 coding DNA: TGTGCCACCAGTCCCTACGGGAGTCCGGAGACCCAGTACTTC.